This T cell receptor beta chain comes out of a study of vaccination and CD4 T cells after COVID-19. Study outcomes and limitations: Convalescent patients' clones that were vaccine-specific were spike mono-reactive in 304 of 307 cases.

The germline gives CDR1 LNHDA, CDR2 SQIVND (reference sequence). V shed 5 bases, J shed 0 bases, and the junction held 10 bases outside the gene matches. The CDR3 spans 16 residues. With the Oncomine TCR Beta short-read assay, DNA from cultured CD4+ T cells was sequenced. MiXCR was run by TCRdb on the PCR reads, yielding one entry per CDR3 protein. This table has roughly 25,000 distinct CDR3 sequences, 30% appearing once. This sample's time point: late sampling 161 to 241 days after vaccination in three convalescent patients. The treatment here: 10-day PBMC culture with coronavirus spike peptide pools or control peptides (ViraFEST assay). A note on this clonotype: Its antigen is currently unknown.

This clonotype originated in a human donor who had recovered from COVID-19. The source was CD4+ T cells from blood, cultured in vitro, collected about 7 months after SARS-CoV-2 vaccination. The chain carries TRBV19 and TRBJ2-7, with 7 bases fitting TRBD2. CDR3 in amino acids: CASSRSPSGASYEQYF. Written as DNA, the CDR3 is TGTGCCAGTAGTCGCTCACCCAGCGGGGCCTCCTACGAGCAGTACTTC. The entire variable domain, with the rest obtained from reference TRBV19 and TRBJ2-7, is as follows: DGGITQSPKYLFRKEGQNVTLSCEQNLNHDAMYWYRQDPGQGLRLIYYSQIVNDFQKGDIAEGYSVSREKKESFPLTVTSAQKNPTAFYLCASSRSPSGASYEQYFGPGTRLTVT.